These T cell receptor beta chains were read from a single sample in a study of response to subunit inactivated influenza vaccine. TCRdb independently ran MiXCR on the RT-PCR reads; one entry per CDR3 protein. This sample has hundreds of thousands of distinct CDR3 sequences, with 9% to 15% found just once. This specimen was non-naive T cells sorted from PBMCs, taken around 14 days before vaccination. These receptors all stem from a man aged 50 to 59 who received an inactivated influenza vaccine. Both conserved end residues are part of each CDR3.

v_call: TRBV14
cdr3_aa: CASSQDRGGRGNEQFF

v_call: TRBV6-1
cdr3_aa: CASSESGFQPQHF

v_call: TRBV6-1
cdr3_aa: CASSPGPDNQPQHF

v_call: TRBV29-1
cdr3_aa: CSGAGHDYNEQFF

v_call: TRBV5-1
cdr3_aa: CASSLRADSGELFF

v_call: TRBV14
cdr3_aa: CASSQLRGSDEKLFF

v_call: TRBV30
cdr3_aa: CAWSVLTEAFF

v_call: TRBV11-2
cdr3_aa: CASSLDISTDTQYF

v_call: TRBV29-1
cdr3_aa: CSVERGLESYNEQFF

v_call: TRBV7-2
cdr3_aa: CASASRRGSYEQYF

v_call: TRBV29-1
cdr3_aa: CSVEIGYEQYF

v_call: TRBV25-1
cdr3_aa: CASSGGGGGGEQFF

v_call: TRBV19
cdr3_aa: CASSIISGLRSPYNEQFF

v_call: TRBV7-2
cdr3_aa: CASSLRGGRTNEQFF

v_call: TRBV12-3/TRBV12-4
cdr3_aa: CASSFNGRANAQYF

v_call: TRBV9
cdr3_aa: CASSPGQTSYNEQFF

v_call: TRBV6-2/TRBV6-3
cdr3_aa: CASSYSSLAGIYNEQFF

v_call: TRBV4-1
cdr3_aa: CASSQFTQGANNEQFF

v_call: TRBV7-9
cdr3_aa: CASSSTGGRGYTF

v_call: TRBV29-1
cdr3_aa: CSVDRQGEETQYF

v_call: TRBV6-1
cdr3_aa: CASSEQPWTAQTSYEQYF

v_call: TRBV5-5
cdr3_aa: CASSPSGGALNEQFF